The 28 T cell receptor beta chains listed next were all sequenced from one sample in a study of T cells expressing NK-cell markers. TCRdb reprocessed the 5' RACE reads, with one entry per CDR3 protein and no DNA. The repertoire table contains 250,000 to 300,000 distinct CDR3 sequences. The specimen was blood T cells: a sorted CD56 or NKG2C T cell subset, CD4+ or CD8+ T cells, or bulk PBMC T cells (not recorded which). The source of these receptors is a woman aged 18-69 years in good health.

The chain links TRBV19 to TRBJ2-5; TCRdb outputs TRBD1, but without DNA this stays unchecked. The germline CDR1 and CDR2 sequences are LNHDA and SQIVND (reference sequence). This CDR3 has 14 amino acids. This chain's CDR3 is CASSFNRGQETQYF.

V and J are TRBV6-5 and TRBJ2-1. There are 15 residues in the CDR3. Looked up from germline, CDR1 is MNHEY and CDR2 is SVGAGI. The CDR3 here is CASSYQTSAYNEQFF.

This chain connects TRBV20-1 to TRBJ2-1; TCRdb returns TRBD2, unconfirmable since there is no DNA. CDR3 size: 11 residues. Per the germline V gene, CDR1 is DFQATT and CDR2 is SNEGSKA (reference sequence). CDR3 sequence: CSAAASNEQFF.

The J gene is TRBJ2-3, the V gene TRBV5-1; TCRdb's assignment of TRBD2 cannot be checked, as there is no DNA. The CDR3 has 16 residues. Germline V gives CDR1 SGHRS, CDR2 YFSETQ. This CDR3 is CASSRGLAEGADTQYF.

The chain uses TRBV20-1 and TRBJ2-3; the D gene TCRdb calls, TRBD1, cannot be checked with no DNA. This CDR3 is 13 amino acids long. CDR1 is DFQATT and CDR2 is SNEGSKA in the germline V gene (reference sequence). The CDR3 sequence is CSAGGSGADTQYF.

The chain joins TRBV3-1 to TRBJ2-5; TCRdb's assignment of TRBD2 cannot be checked, as there is no DNA. The CDR3 has 16 amino acids. From germline, CDR1 is LGHDT and CDR2 YNNKEL (reference sequence). CDR3 in amino acids: CASILSGGALPETQYF.

The V call is TRBV21-1, the J call TRBJ2-2; TCRdb's D call of TRBD1 is untestable without DNA. TRBV21-1 is annotated as a pseudogene. This CDR3 has 16 amino acids. The CDR3: CASSKGWTGLSGELFF.

V and J are TRBV7-9 and TRBJ1-4; the TCRdb call, TRBD1, lacks DNA for checking. Germline V gene data show CDR1 as SEHNR and CDR2 as FQNEAQ (reference sequence). The CDR3 sequence is 14 residues long. Here the CDR3 reads CASSLGQKNEKLFF.

The chain links TRBV7-2 to TRBJ2-1. The CDR3 covers 13 residues. Germline values: CDR1 SGHTA, CDR2 FQGNSA. The CDR3 loop is CASSLLQGNEQFF.

The chain combines TRBV7-3 with TRBJ1-1. CDR3 size: 15 residues. From germline, CDR1 is SGHTA and CDR2 FQGTGA. CDR3: CASSPKPEGYTEAFF.

The chain carries TRBV6-1 and TRBJ2-7; TCRdb's D call of TRBD2 is untestable without DNA. Germline loops: CDR1 MNHNS, CDR2 SASEGT. The CDR3 runs to 16 residues. The CDR3 is CASRLIWDLISYEQYF.

This chain connects TRBV30 to TRBJ1-2; the D gene TCRdb calls, TRBD1, cannot be checked with no DNA. There are 14 residues in the CDR3. The germline V gene encodes CDR1 GTSNPN and CDR2 SVGIG (reference sequence). CDR3 sequence: CAWSPRGRTYGYTF.

This chain connects TRBV3-1 to TRBJ2-7; TCRdb returns TRBD2, unconfirmable since there is no DNA. This CDR3 contains 17 residues. From germline, CDR1 is LGHDT and CDR2 YNNKEL (reference sequence). CDR3 in amino acids: CASSQVASGTRSYEQYF.

The genes are TRBV7-9 and TRBJ1-1. This CDR3 is built from 12 residues. Per germline, CDR1 SEHNR and CDR2 FQNEAQ (reference sequence). CDR3 sequence reads: CASSFLGLEAFF.

The chain joins TRBV20-1 to TRBJ2-7; TCRdb's D gene call, TRBD1, goes unchecked for lack of DNA. The V gene's germline CDR1 is DFQATT and CDR2 SNEGSKA (reference sequence). The CDR3 totals 17 residues. CDR3 in amino acids: CSARTTGGTGGSYEQYF.

CDR3 amino acids: CASSPAIYQGGDSPLHF. The gene calls are TRBV4-1 and TRBJ1-6; TCRdb indicates TRBD1, and absent DNA this call remains unverified. The CDR3 is made up of 17 amino acids. Germline assignment: CDR1 MGHRA and CDR2 YSYEKL.

The chain uses TRBV7-2 and TRBJ2-1; TCRdb returns TRBD1, unconfirmable since there is no DNA. From germline, CDR1 is SGHTA and CDR2 FQGNSA. CDR3 length equals 15 residues. The CDR3 sequence: CASSSSGPGYNEQFF.

The rearrangement joins TRBV12-3 or TRBV12-4 to TRBJ1-2; the TRBD1 assignment by TCRdb is unverifiable without DNA. The CDR3 loop spans 14 amino acids. The CDR3 loop reads CASSPRTDNYGYTF.

The chain couples TRBV25-1 to TRBJ1-2. This CDR3 is 14 amino acids long. Germline V CDR1 and CDR2: MGHDK, SYGVNS. Here the CDR3 reads CASSEPGGGYGYTF.

The chain has TRBV6-2 or TRBV6-3 and TRBJ1-1. The CDR3 is 13 residues long. Germline CDR1 is MNHEY and CDR2 is SVGEGT. CDR3 protein: CASSYVMNTEAFF.

The chain joins TRBV7-2 to TRBJ1-1. The CDR3 is 11 residues long. CDR1 SGHTA and CDR2 FQGNSA come from the germline V gene. The CDR3 here is CASSLGREAFF.

The chain has TRBV5-4 and TRBJ2-5. This CDR3 has 13 residues. Germline loops: CDR1 SGHNT, CDR2 YYREEE (reference sequence). This CDR3 is CASSVYYQETQYF.

The rearrangement uses TRBV7-2 and TRBJ2-1; the D call of TRBD2 rests on TCRdb alone, since no DNA is present to check it. The CDR3 sequence is 15 residues long. Germline V gene sequence: CDR1 SGHTA, CDR2 FQGNSA. CDR3 residues: CASSFRSSGRPEQFF.

J is TRBJ2-1 and V is TRBV5-1; the TRBD2 assignment by TCRdb is unverifiable without DNA. Looked up from germline, CDR1 is SGHRS and CDR2 is YFSETQ. This CDR3 region has 15 residues. The CDR3 here is CASSLISGAYNEQFF.

V is TRBV7-6 and J is TRBJ1-2. The germline V gene encodes CDR1 SGHVS and CDR2 FNYEAQ. The CDR3 is 14 residues long. CDR3 sequence reads: CASSPSKAGYGYTF.

This chain uses TRBV14 with TRBJ2-1; without DNA, the TCRdb call of TRBD1 cannot be checked. This CDR3 has 15 amino acids. Germline loops: CDR1 SGHDN, CDR2 FVKESK. CDR3 residues: CASSHPRGPLNEQFF.

The chain recombines TRBV5-1 with TRBJ2-5. From germline, CDR1 is SGHRS and CDR2 YFSETQ. The CDR3 runs 13 residues. CDR3 region: CASSLGSEETQYF.

The chain links TRBV29-1 to TRBJ2-2. This CDR3 has 11 amino acids. Germline loops: CDR1 SQVTM, CDR2 ANQGSEA. CDR3 region: CSVVVAGELFF.